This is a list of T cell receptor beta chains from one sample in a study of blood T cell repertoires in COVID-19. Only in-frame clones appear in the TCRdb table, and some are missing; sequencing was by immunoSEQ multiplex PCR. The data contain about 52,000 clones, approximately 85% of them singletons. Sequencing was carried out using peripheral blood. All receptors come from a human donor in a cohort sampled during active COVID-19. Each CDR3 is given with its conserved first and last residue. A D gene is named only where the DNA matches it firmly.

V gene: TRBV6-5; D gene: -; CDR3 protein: CASEGQGGMETQYF
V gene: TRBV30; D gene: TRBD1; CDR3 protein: CAWSVPGQGLAPNTGELFF
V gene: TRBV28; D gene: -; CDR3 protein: CASSQLNQPQHF
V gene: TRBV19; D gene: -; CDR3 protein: CASSISGSRYEQYF
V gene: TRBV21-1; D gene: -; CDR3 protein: CASSIRRGVTSTDTQYF
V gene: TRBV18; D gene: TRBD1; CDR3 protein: CASSPDRGAEAFF
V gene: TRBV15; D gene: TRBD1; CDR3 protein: CATSRAGTGAGEQYF
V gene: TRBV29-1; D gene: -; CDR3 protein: CSVDLDSDGQETQYF
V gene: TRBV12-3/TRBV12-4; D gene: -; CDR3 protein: CASSPLGGEQFF
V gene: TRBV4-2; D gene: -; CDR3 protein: CASSQEGTGVGTGELFF
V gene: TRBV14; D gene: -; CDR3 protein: CASSLSGGAGANVLTF
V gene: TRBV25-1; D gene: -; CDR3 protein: CASSTGHGYGYTF
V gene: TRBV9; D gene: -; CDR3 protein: CASSVEGSPVDTEAFF
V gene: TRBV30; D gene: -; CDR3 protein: CAWSQGKNTGELFF
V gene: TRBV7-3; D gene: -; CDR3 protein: CASSLSTLSGANVLTF
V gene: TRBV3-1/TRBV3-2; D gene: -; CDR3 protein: CASSQDLLLDTQYF
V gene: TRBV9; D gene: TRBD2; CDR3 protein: CASSVSSGGPGDTQYF
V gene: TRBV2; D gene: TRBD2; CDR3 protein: CASKPGLTINEQFF
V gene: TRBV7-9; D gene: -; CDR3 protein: CASSPPMRGNEQFF
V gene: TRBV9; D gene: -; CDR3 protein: CASSFRTDGQRRNTIYF
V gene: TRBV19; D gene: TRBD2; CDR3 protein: CASSTAGAAANEQFF
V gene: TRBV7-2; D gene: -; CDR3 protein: CASMVQAYTGELFF
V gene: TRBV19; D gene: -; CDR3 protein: CASSTSQASYNEQFF
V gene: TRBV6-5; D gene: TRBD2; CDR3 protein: CASSYSFRGRSYEQYF
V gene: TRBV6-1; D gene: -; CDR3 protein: CASSEALLGGTSYEQYF
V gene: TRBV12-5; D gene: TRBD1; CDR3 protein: CASGTRTGETGELFF
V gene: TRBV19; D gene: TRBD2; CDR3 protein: CASRASGGPSYEQYF
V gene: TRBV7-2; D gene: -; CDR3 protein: CASSVGTNSNYGYTF
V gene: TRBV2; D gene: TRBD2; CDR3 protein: CASRETSGGPYEQYF
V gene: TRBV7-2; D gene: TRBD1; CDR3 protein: CAGRQGDSPLHF
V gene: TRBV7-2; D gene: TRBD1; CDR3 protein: CASSLGQPSYEQYF
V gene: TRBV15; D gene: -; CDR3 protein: CATSRDRQASTDTQYF
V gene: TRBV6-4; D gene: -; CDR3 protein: CASAVVDTGELFF
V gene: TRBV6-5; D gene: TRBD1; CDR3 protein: CASSRQGRTFF
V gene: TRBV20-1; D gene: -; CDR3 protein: CSADYTDTQYF
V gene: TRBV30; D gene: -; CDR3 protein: CAWKMDNSNQPQHF
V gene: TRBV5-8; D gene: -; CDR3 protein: CASSFLRGNTIYF
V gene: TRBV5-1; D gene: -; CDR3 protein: CASSLGAGQNSPLHF
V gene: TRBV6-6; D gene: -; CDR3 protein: CASTPRSGLSHEQYF
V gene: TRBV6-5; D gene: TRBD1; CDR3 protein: CASLRQGGYTEAFF
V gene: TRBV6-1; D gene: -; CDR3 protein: CASSEGRGRETQYF
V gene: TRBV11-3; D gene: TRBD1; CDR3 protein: CASSLDLPFRGYEQYF
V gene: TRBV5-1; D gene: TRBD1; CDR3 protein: CASSPGQKEKLFF
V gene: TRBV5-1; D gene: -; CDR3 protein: CASSSETGQSGANVLTF
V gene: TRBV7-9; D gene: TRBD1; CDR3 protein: CASSRQGPDYGYTF
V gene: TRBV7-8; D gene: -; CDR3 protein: CASSPGQPGYTF
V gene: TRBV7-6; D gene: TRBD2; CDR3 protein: CASSHGTSGNNEQFF
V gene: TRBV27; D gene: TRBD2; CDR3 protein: CASSPGLGTTYEQYF
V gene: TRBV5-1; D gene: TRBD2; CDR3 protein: CASSSSQLAGGGNEQFF
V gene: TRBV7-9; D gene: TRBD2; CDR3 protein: CASSLRVLAGRNEQFF
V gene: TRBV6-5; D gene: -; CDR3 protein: CASSTREEKNIQYF
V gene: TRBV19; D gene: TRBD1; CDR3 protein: CASQTGSSGTEAFF
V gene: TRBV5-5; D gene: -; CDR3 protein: CASSLTGLNTEAFF
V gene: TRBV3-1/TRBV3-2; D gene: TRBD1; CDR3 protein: CASSRRQQGAQETQYF